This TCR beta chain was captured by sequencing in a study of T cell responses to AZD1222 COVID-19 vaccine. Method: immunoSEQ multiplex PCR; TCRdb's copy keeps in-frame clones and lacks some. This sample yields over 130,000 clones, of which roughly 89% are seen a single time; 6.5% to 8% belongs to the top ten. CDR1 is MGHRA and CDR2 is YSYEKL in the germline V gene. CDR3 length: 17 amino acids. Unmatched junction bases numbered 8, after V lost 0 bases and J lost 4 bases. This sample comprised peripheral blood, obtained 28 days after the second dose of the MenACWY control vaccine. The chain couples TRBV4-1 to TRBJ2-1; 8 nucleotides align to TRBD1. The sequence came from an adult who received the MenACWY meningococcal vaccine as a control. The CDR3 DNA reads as TGCGCCAGCAGCCAAGAGTTTTTAACAGGGGGGTACAATGAGCAGTTCTTC. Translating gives CASSQEFLTGGYNEQFF.